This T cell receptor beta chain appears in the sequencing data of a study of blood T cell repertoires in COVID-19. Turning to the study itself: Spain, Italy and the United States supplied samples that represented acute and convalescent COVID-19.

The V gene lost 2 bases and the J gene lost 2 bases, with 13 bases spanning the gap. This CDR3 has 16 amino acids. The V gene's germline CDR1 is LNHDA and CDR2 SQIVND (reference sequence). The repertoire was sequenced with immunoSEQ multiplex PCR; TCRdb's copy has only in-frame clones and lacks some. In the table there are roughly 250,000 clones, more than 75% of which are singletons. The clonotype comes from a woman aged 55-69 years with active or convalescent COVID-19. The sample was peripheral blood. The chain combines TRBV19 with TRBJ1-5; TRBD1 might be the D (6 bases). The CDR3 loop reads CASSIITGWGNQPQHF. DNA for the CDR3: TGTGCCAGTAGTATAATCACAGGGTGGGGCAATCAGCCCCAGCATTTT.